This TCR beta chain was identified in a study of shared clonotypes between healthy human individuals. General study points: Across a few donors, naive CD4 shared roughly 5%, naive CD8 over 3%, memory CD4 about 2.5%, memory CD8 0.4%. Rarefaction showed sorted-subset sequencing was incomplete despite large depth. Expectations were that clonotype sharing among donors would be affected by sequencing depth.

Concerning this clone itself: Its antigen is not known.

This CDR3 is 12 amino acids long. CDR1 and CDR2 (germline): MDHEN, SYDVKM. The V segment lost 5 bases and the J segment 8 bases; nucleotides outside the gene matches: 2. Tens of thousands of T cell genomes (roughly 220 ng DNA) went into each sorted-subset replicate. Only in-frame clones appear in the TCRdb table, and some are missing; sequencing was by immunoSEQ multiplex PCR. The sample lists about 690,000 clones; about nine tenths were seen once. Sample: memory CD8+ T cells from PBMCs. The subset is: CD45RO+ cells pooled with CCR7-negative TemRA cells. The rearrangement joins TRBV28 to TRBJ2-3, with 9 bases fitting TRBD1. The source of this sequence is a man younger than 35 in good health. Some clones in this sample may be carry-over from other donors' samples. This CDR3 reads CASSDRGGTQYF. CDR3 DNA sequence: TGTGCCAGCAGTGACAGGGGGGGTACGCAGTATTTT.